This TCR beta chain derives from a study of type 1 and type 2 diabetes patients. Genomic DNA was the PCR template. A primer set of 30 forward and 13 reverse primers amplified the CDR3. TCRdb re-called the multiplex PCR reads with MiXCR, one entry per CDR3 protein. In the table there are 250,000 to 300,000 distinct CDR3 sequences, roughly 48% of which are singletons. CDR3 size: 16 residues. The germline V and J ends were trimmed by 2 bases and 2 bases, with 15 bases remaining between them. The J gene is TRBJ1-1, the V gene TRBV12-3 or TRBV12-4, with D possibly TRBD1 on 6 matching bases. Sequenced: peripheral blood mononuclear cells (PBMCs). The sequence derives from a young man with type 2 diabetes. CDR3 in amino acids: CASSLFTGTTNTEAFF. CDR3 DNA: TGTGCCAGCAGTTTATTTACGGGGACAACCAACACTGAAGCTTTCTTT.